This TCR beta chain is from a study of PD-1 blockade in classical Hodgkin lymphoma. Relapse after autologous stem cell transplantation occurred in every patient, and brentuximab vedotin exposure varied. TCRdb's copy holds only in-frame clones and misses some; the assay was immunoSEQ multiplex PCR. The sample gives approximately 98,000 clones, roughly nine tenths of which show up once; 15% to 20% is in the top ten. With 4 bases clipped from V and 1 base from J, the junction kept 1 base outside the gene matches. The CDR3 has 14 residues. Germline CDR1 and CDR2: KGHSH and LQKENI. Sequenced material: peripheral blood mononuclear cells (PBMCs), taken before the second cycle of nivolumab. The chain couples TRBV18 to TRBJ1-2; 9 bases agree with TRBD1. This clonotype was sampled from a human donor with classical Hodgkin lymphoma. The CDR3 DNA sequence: TGTGCCAGCTCACGGACAGGGGATAACTATGGCTACACCTTC. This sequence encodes CASSRTGDNYGYTF.